The entry below describes one TCR beta chain. What it binds is unknown. Quantitative 5'-RACE with molecular barcodes was used to make the TCR beta libraries. One entry per CDR3 protein results from TCRdb running MiXCR on the 5' RACE reads. The sample consists of around 770,000 distinct CDR3 sequences, about 12% of them appearing once. The sample comes from a study of CD8 T cells in ankylosing spondylitis. Germline lookup yields CDR1 DFQATT and CDR2 SNEGSKA (reference sequence). The V and J ends lost 6 bases and 1 base, in that order; junction bases with no gene match: 10. The CDR3 totals 15 residues. General study results and limits: What seemed typical of ankylosing spondylitis blood was a TCR beta motif built from roughly eight highly homologous variants.

Material for sequencing was blood, either unsorted or a sorted T cell fraction (not recorded which). The origin of this receptor is a male donor with ankylosing spondylitis. The rearrangement links TRBV20-1 to TRBJ2-3, with 7 positions matching TRBD1. The CDR3: CSATLAGQGTDTQYF. The DNA of the CDR3 is TGCAGTGCGACCCTGGCAGGACAGGGCACAGATACGCAGTATTTT.